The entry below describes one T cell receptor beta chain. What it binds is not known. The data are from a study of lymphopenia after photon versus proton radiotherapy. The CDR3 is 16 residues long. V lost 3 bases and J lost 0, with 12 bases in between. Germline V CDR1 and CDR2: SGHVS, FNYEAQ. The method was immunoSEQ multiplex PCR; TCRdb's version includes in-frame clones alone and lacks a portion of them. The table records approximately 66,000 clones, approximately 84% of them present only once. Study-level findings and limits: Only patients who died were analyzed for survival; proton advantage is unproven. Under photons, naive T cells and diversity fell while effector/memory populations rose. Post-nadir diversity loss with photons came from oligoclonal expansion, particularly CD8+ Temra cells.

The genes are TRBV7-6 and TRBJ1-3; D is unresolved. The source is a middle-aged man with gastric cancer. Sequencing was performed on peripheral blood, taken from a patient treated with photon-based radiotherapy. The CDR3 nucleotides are TGTGCCAGCAGCTTCCGAGGACGGGGCTCTGGAAACACCATATATTTT. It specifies CASSFRGRGSGNTIYF. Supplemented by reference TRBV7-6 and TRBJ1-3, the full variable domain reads GAGVSQSPRYKVTKRGQDVALRCDPISGHVSLYWYRQALGQGPEFLTYFNYEAQQDKSGLPNDRFSAERPEGSISTLTIQRTEQRDSAMYRCASSFRGRGSGNTIYFGEGSWLTVV.